Detailed here is one T cell receptor beta chain. Random hexamers were used to reverse transcribe an amount of about 0.45 to 1 ug RNA. TCRdb reprocessed the immunoSEQ multiplex PCR reads with MiXCR, giving one entry per CDR3 protein. The data hold 50,000 to 55,000 distinct CDR3 sequences, with roughly 94% observed a single time. V lost 10 bases and J 8 bases, leaving 12 bases between the germline ends. CDR3 size: 11 residues. Germline assignment: CDR1 ENHRY and CDR2 SYGVKD. The sample belongs to a study of CD8 T cells in Susac syndrome. The V call is TRBV10-3, the J call TRBJ2-1, with D possibly TRBD1 on 6 matching bases. The material sequenced was CD8+ T cells from PBMCs. The TCR sequence derives from a human donor with Susac syndrome. Here the CDR3 reads CATVGGHEQFF. In DNA form, the CDR3 reads TGTGCCACCGTTGGGGGCCATGAGCAGTTCTTC.